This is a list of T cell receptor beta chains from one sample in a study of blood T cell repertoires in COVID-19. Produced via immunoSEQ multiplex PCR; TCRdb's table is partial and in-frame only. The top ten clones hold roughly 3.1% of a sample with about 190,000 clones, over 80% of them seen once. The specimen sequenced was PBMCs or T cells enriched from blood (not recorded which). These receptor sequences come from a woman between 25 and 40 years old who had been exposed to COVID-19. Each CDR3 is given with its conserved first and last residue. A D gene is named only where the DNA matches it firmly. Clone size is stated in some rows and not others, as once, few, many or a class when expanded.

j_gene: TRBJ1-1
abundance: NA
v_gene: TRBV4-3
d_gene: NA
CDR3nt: TGCGCCAGCAGCCAAGCACTAGGGAACCGAGAAGCTTTCTTT
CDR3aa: CASSQALGNREAFF

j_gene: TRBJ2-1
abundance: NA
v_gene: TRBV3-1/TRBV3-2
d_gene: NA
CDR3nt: TGTGCCAGCAGCCAAGGGTCCTTTCCGGGTGAGCAGTTCTTC
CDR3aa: CASSQGSFPGEQFF

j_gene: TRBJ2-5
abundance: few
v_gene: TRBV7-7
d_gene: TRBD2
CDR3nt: TGTGCTAGCAGCTTAGGGGGACTAGCGGGACAAGAGACCCAGTACTTC
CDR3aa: CASSLGGLAGQETQYF

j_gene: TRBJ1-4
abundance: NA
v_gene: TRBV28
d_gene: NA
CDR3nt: TGTGCCAGCAGTTTGAGGTACAGGGAAAAACTGTTTTTT
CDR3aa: CASSLRYREKLFF

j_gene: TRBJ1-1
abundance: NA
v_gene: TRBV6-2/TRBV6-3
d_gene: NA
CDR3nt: TGTGCCAGCAGTTACTGGGGGCAGATTGAAGCTTTCTTT
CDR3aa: CASSYWGQIEAFF

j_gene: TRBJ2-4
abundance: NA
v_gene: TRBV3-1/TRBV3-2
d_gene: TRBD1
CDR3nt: TGTGCCAGCAGCCGTAGACAGGGGATAGCCAAAAACATTCAGTACTTC
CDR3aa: CASSRRQGIAKNIQYF

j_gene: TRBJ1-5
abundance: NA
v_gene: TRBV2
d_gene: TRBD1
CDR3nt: TGTGCCAGCAGGGTACAGGGGGATCAGCCCCAGCATTTT
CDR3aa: CASRVQGDQPQHF

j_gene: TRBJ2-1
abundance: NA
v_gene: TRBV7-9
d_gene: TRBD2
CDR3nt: TGTGCCAGCACTCCCTGGACTAGCGGGGGCCTTCGGGGTGAGCAGTTCTTC
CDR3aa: CASTPWTSGGLRGEQFF

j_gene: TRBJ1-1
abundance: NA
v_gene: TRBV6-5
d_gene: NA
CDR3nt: TGTGCCAGCAGTTACTCTGGACAAAAGAACACTGAAGCTTTCTTT
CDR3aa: CASSYSGQKNTEAFF

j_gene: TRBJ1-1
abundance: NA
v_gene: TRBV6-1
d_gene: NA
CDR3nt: TGTGCCAGCAGTGAATCGATGTCAGGGAACACTGAAGCTTTCTTT
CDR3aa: CASSESMSGNTEAFF

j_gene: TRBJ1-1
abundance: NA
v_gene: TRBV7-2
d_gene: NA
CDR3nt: TGTGCCAGCAGACTTACAGGGAAGTCCACTGAAGCTTTCTTT
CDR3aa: CASRLTGKSTEAFF

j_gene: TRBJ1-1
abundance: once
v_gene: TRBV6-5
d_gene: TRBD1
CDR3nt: TGTGCCAGCAGAGGACAGGCTGTGGACACTGAAGCTTTCTTT
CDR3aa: CASRGQAVDTEAFF

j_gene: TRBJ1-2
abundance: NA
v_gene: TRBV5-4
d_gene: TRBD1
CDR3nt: TGTGCCAGCAGCTTGGGCGGGACAGGGGGCGTCTATGGCTACACCTTC
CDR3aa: CASSLGGTGGVYGYTF

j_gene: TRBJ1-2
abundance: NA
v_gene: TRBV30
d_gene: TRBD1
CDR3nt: TGTGCCTGGAGTGAGACAGGGAACTATGGCTACACCTTC
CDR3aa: CAWSETGNYGYTF

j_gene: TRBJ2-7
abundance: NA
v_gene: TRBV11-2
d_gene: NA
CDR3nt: TGTGCCAGCAGCTTGGGGACAATAGGCTACGAGCAGTACTTC
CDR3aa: CASSLGTIGYEQYF

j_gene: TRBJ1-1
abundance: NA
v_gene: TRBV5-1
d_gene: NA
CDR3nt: TGCGCCACCACCCCTTTTTCGTCGACTGGGGGGTTGACTGAAGCTTTCTTT
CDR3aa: CATTPFSSTGGLTEAFF

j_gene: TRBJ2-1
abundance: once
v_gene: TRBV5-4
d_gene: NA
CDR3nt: TGTGCCAGCATGCGGAAGGGAGAATACAATGAGCAGTTCTTC
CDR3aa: CASMRKGEYNEQFF

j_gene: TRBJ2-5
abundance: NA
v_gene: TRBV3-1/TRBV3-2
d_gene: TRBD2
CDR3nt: TGTGCCAGCAGCCAAGGGGTCGCGGGCGGGGGGCTGAAGACCCAGTACTTC
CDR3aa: CASSQGVAGGGLKTQYF

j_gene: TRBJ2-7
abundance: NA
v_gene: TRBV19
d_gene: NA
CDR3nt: TGTGCCAGTAGTAACCACGCAAATACAGGAATCGGTCGTAGGGAGCAGTACTTC
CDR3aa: CASSNHANTGIGRREQYF

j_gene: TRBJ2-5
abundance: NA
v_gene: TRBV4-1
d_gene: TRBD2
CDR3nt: TGCGCCAGCAGCCAAGATCTGGCTAGCGGGGGGAAAGAGACCCAGTACTTC
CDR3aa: CASSQDLASGGKETQYF

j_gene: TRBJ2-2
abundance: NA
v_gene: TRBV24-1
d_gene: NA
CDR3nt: TGTGCCACCAGTGATCAAACAGGGAAAACCGGGGAGCTGTTTTTT
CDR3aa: CATSDQTGKTGELFF

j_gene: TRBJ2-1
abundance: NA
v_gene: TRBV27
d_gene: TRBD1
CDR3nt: TGTGCCACTGGGGGGAGGGACAGGGGTATCGATGAGCAGTTCTTC
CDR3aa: CATGGRDRGIDEQFF

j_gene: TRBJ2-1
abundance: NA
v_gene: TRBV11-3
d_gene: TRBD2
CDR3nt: TGTGCCAGCAGCGGAGGCGGCGGGGGCTCCTACAATGAGCAGTTCTTC
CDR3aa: CASSGGGGGSYNEQFF

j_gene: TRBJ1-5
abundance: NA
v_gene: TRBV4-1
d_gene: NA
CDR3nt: TGCGCCAGCAGCCAAGAACGGACAGCACCAGTCAATCAGCCCCAGCATTTT
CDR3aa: CASSQERTAPVNQPQHF

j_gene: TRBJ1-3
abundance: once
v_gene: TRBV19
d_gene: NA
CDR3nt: TGTGCCAGTAGGCCACAGAGCTCTGGAAACACCATATATTTT
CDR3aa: CASRPQSSGNTIYF

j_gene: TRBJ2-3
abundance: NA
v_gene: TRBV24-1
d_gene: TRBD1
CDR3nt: TGTGCCACCAGTGATTCACCGGGACAGGGGAGGGATACGCAGTATTTT
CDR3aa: CATSDSPGQGRDTQYF

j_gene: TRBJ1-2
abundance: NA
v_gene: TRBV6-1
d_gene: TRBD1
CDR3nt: TGTGCCAGCAGTGAACCGGGACAGGGACACTATGGCTACACCTTC
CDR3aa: CASSEPGQGHYGYTF

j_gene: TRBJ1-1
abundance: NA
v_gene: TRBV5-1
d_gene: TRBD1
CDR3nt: TGCGCCAGCAGCTTGTTCGGGACAGGGGATATTGGCACTGAAGCTTTCTTT
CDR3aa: CASSLFGTGDIGTEAFF

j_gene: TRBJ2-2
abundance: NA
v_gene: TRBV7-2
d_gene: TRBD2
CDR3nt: TGTGCCAGCAGTAAGGCGGGGGGGCTCGGCGGGGAGCTGTTTTTT
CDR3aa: CASSKAGGLGGELFF

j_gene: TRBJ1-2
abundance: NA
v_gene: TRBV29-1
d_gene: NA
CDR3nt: TGCAGCGTTGGAGGGGACATATTCTATGGCTACACCTTC
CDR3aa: CSVGGDIFYGYTF

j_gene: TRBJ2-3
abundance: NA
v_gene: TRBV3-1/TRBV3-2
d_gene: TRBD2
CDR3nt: TGTGCCAGCAGCCACATAGCGGGGGGGCTTGGTACGCAGTATTTT
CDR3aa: CASSHIAGGLGTQYF

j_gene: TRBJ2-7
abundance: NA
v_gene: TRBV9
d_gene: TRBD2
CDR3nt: TGTGCCAGCAGCGTAGGCTTCGCTAGCGGCTACGAGCAGTACTTC
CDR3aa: CASSVGFASGYEQYF

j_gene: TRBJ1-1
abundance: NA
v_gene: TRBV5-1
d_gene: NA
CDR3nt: TGCGCCAGCAGCCAATCTTATAGTGGGGCAAGGACTGAAGCTTTCTTT
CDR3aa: CASSQSYSGARTEAFF

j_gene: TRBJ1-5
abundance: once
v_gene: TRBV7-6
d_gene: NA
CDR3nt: TGTGCCAGCAGCAGAACGGGAAATCAGCCCCAGCATTTT
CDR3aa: CASSRTGNQPQHF

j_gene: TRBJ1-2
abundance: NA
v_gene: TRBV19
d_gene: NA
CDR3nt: TGTGCCAGTAGCCCCCAAGTTAAACGGGTTGGCTACACCTTC
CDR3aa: CASSPQVKRVGYTF

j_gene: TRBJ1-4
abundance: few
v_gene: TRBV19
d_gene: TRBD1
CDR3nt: TGTGCCAGTAGTATGGGGACAGGGGGCTTCCAAGCTAATGAAAAACTGTTTTTT
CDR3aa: CASSMGTGGFQANEKLFF

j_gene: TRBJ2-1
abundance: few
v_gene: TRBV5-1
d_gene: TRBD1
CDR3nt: TGCGCCAGCAGCTTGGCTCCGGGACAGGGGGACTACAATGAGCAGTTCTTC
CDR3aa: CASSLAPGQGDYNEQFF

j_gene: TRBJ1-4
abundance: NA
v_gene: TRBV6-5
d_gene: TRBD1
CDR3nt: TGTGCCAGCAGTCATGACAGGGCCGCTAATGAAAAACTGTTTTTT
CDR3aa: CASSHDRAANEKLFF

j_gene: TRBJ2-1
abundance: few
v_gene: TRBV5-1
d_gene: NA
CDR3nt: TGCGCCAGCAGTCCAGGATGGGGGGATAGCTCCTACAATGAGCAGTTCTTC
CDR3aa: CASSPGWGDSSYNEQFF

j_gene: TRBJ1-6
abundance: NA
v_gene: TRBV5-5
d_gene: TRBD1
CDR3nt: TGTGCCAGCAGCCCTCGGACAGGGGCTGGAAATTCACCCCTCCACTTT
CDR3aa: CASSPRTGAGNSPLHF